The sequence of this TCR beta chain was determined in a study of technical replicates of blood from a handful of donors. CDR3 length: 16 residues. With 4 bases removed from V and 0 bases from J, the gap between germline ends came to 15 bases. Germline loops: CDR1 WSHSY, CDR2 SAAADI. TCRdb's copy holds only in-frame clones and misses some; the assay was immunoSEQ multiplex PCR. The sample shows around 79,000 clones, roughly nine tenths of them seen only once. Specimen: T cells isolated from PBMCs. The source of this sequence is a human donor in good health. The chain combines TRBV10-2 with TRBJ1-1; D uncertain. CDR3 DNA sequence: TGCGCCAGCAGTGGACTTGCCGGTCTGATGAACACTGAAGCTTTCTTT. Its translation: CASSGLAGLMNTEAFF.